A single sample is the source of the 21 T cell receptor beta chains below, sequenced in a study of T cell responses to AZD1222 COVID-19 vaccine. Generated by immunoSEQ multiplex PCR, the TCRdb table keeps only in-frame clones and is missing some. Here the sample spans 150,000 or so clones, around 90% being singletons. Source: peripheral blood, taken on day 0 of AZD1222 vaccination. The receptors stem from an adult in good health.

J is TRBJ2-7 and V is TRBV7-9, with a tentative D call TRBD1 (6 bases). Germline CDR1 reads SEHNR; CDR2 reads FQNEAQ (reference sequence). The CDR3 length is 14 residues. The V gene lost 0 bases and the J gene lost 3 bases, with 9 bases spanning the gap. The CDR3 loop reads CASSLAVGGYEQYF. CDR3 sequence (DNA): TGTGCCAGCAGCTTAGCGGTAGGGGGCTACGAGCAGTACTTC.

The CDR3 spells CAISESGTGRLDGYTF. CDR3 coding DNA: TGTGCCATCAGTGAGTCGGGTACAGGGAGGCTTGATGGCTACACCTTC. This chain uses TRBV10-3 with TRBJ1-2, with D tentatively TRBD1 (6 bases). Germline V gene lookup returns CDR1 ENHRY and CDR2 SYGVKD. The CDR3 has 16 amino acids. Trimming pared 0 bases from V and 6 bases from J, leaving 17 bases between.

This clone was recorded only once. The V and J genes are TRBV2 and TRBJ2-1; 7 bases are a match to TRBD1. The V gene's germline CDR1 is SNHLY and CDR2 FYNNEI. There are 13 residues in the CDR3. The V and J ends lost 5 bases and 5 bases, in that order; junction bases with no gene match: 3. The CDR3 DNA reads TGTGCCAGCAGTAAAGACAGGGACAATGAGCAGTTCTTC. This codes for CASSKDRDNEQFF.

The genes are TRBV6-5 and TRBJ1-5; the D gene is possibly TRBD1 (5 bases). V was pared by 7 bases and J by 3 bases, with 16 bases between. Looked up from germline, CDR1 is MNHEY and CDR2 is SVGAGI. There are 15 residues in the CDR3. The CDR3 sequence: CASTIQVSLNQPQHF. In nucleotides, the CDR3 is TGTGCCAGCACTATACAGGTGTCCCTCAATCAGCCCCAGCATTTT.

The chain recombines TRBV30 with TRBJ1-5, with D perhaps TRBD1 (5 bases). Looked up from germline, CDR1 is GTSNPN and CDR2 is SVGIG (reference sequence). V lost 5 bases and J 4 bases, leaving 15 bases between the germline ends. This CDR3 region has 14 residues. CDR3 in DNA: TGTGCCTGGGGGGGGAGGGGCTGGAATCAGCCCCAGCATTTT. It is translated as CAWGGRGWNQPQHF.

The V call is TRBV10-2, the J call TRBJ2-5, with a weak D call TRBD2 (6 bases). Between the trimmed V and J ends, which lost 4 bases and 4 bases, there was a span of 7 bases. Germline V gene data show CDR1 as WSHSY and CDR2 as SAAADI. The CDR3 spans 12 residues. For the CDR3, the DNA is TGCGCCAGCAGTGTCGGGAGAGAGACCCAGTACTTC. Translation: CASSVGRETQYF.

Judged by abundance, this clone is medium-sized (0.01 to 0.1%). The CDR3 loop reads CASSPTGAGGYTF. In DNA form, the CDR3 reads TGTGCCAGCAGCCCGACAGGGGCGGGTGGCTACACCTTC. This chain connects TRBV11-1 to TRBJ1-2; 8 bases are shared with TRBD1. Germline CDR1 and CDR2: SGHAT and FQDESV (reference sequence). Losses at the gene ends were 5 bases for V and 7 bases for J; bases not matched to a gene: 6. The length of the CDR3 is 13 residues.

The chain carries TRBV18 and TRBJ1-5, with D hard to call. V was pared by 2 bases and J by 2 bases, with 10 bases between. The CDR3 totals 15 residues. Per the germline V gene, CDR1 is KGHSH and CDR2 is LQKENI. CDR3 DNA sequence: TGTGCCAGCTCACCAGGCACTCCGGGCAATCAGCCCCAGCATTTT. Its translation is CASSPGTPGNQPQHF.

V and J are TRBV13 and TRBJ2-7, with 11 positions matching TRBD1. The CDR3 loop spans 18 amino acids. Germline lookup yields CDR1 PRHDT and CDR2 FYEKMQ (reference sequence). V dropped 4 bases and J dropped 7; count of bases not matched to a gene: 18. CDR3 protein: CASSYGDRWTGGSGEQYF. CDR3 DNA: TGTGCCAGCAGCTATGGGGATAGATGGACAGGGGGCTCGGGAGAGCAGTACTTC.

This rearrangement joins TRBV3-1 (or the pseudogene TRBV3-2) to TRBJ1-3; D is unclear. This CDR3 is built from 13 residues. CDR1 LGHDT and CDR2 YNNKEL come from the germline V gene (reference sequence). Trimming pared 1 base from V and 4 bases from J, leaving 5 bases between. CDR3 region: CASSQGVGNTIYF. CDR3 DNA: TGTGCCAGCAGCCAAGGGGTCGGAAACACCATATATTTT.

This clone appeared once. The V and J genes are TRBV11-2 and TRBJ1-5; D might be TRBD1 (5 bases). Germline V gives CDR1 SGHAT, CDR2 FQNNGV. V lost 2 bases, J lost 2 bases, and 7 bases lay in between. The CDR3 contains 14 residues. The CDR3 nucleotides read TGTGCCAGCAGCTTATGGGGCGGCAATCAGCCCCAGCATTTT. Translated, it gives CASSLWGGNQPQHF.

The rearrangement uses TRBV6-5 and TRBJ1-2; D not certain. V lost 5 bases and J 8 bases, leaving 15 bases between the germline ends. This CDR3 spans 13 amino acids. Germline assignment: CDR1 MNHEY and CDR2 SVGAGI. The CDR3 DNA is TGTGCCAGCAGTCGCTCCCCCTTGTGGGGCTACACCTTC. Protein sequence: CASSRSPLWGYTF.

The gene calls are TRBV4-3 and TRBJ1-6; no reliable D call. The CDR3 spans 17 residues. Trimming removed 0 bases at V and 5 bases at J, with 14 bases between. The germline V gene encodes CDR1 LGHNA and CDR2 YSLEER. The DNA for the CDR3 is TGCGCCAGCAGCCAAGATTCGGCAGGAGGTAATAATTCACCCCTCCACTTT. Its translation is CASSQDSAGGNNSPLHF.

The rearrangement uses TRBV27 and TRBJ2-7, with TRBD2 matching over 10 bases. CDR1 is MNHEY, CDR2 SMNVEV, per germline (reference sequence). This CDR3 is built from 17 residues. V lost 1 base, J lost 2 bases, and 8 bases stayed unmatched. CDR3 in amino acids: CASSLLASGGGTYEQYF. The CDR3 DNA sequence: TGTGCCAGCAGTTTATTGGCTAGCGGGGGCGGAACCTACGAGCAGTACTTC.

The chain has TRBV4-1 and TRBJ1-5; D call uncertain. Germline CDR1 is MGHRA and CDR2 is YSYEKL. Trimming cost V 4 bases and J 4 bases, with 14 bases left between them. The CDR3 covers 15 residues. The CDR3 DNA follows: TGCGCCAGCAGCCCTTTTAGGGTCGCAAATCAGCCCCAGCATTTT. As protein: CASSPFRVANQPQHF.

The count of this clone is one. CDR3 loop: CASSRQNYGYTF. CDR3 DNA: TGTGCCAGCAGCAGACAGAACTATGGCTACACCTTC. The V and J genes are TRBV3-1 (or the pseudogene TRBV3-2) and TRBJ1-2, with D possibly TRBD1 on 5 matching bases. Trimming pared 5 bases from V and 2 bases from J, leaving 6 bases between. The CDR3 has 12 residues. Germline values: CDR1 LGHDT, CDR2 YNNKEL (reference sequence).

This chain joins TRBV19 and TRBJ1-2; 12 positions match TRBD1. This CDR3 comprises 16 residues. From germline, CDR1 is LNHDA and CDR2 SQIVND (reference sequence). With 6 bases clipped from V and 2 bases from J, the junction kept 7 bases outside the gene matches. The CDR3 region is CASSPKGQGANYGYTF. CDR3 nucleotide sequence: TGTGCCAGTAGCCCCAAGGGACAGGGGGCCAACTATGGCTACACCTTC.

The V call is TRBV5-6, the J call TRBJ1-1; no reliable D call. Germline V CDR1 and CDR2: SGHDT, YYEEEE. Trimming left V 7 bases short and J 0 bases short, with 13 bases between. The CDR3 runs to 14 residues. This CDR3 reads CASHDRVMNTEAFF. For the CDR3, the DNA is TGTGCCAGCCACGACCGAGTCATGAACACTGAAGCTTTCTTT.

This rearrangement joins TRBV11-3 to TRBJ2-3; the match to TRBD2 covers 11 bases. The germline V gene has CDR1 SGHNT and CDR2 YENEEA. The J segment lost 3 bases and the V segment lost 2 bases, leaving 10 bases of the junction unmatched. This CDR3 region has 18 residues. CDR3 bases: TGTGCCAGCAGCTTACGGTTAGCGGGGGGGGCCTCGACAGATACGCAGTATTTT. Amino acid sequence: CASSLRLAGGASTDTQYF.

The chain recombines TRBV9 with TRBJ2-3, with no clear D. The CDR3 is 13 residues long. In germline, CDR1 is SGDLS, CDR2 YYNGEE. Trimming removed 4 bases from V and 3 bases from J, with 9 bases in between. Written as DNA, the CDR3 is TGTGCCAGCAGCCCCTCCCGGACAGATACGCAGTATTTT. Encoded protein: CASSPSRTDTQYF.

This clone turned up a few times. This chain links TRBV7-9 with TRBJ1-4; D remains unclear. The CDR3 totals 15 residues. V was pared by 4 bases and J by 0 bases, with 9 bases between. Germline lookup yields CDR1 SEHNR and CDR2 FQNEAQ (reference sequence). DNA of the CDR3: TGTGCCAGCAGCTCACCATTTGCAACTAATGAAAAACTGTTTTTT. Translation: CASSSPFATNEKLFF. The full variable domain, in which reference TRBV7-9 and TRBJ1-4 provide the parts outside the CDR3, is DTGVSQNPRHKITKRGQNVTFRCDPISEHNRLYWYRQTLGQGPEFLTYFQNEAQLEKSRLLSDRFSAERPKGSFSTLEIQRTEQGDSAMYLCASSSPFATNEKLFFGSGTQLSVL.